Listed below are T cell receptor beta chains from one sample, sequenced in a study of T cells after yellow fever vaccination. TCRdb fed the 5' RACE reads into MiXCR, producing one record per CDR3 protein. The sample lists about 220,000 distinct CDR3 sequences; 2.5% to 3.5% were seen once. The sequences come from CD4+ T cells sorted from PBMCs, collected 10 days after the yellow fever booster vaccination. The source of these receptors is a man younger than 30 who received the YFV17D yellow fever vaccine. Each CDR3 is given with its conserved first and last residue. D genes are given only for firm matches. The size entry is marked missing in some rows and otherwise reads once, few, many or a size class.

few	TRBV12-5	TRBJ2-3	TRBD1	14	TGTGCTAGTGGCCCCGGACAGGTTGGGGATACGCAGTATTTT	CASGPGQVGDTQYF
many	TRBV4-1	TRBJ2-4	TRBD2	15	TGCGCCAGCAGCCAAGACCGGGAGGCAGGAAACATTCAGTACTTC	CASSQDREAGNIQYF
many	TRBV3-1	TRBJ1-2	NA	13	TGTGCCAGCAGCGAGAGACAGGCTAATGGCTACACCTTC	CASSERQANGYTF
few	TRBV5-1	TRBJ1-2	NA	16	TGCGCCAGCAGCTACCAGGGGCGACCAGGAGAGAATGGCTACACCTTC	CASSYQGRPGENGYTF
NA	TRBV11-3	TRBJ2-5	TRBD1	15	TGTGCCAGCAGCTTAGGGGACCTACAGGGGGAGACCCAGTACTTC	CASSLGDLQGETQYF
many	TRBV20-1	TRBJ2-3	NA	12	TGCAGTGCTAGAGGTTCCCCAGATACGCAGTATTTT	CSARGSPDTQYF
many	TRBV5-1	TRBJ1-3	NA	17	TGCGCCATCGCGACCCCAGACACCCCGTACCCGGGAAACACCATATATTTT	CAIATPDTPYPGNTIYF
NA	TRBV12-3/TRBV12-4	TRBJ1-4	NA	13	TGTGCCAGCAGTTTGCTGCCAAATGAAAAACTGTTTTTT	CASSLLPNEKLFF
NA	TRBV5-1	TRBJ1-5	NA	15	TGCGCCAGCAGCTTGGGCGCGAACCCGTATCAGCCCCAGCATTTT	CASSLGANPYQPQHF
many	TRBV11-3	TRBJ2-5	TRBD2	16	TGTGCCAGCAGCTTAGTTACTAGCGGGGGACAAGAGACCCAGTACTTC	CASSLVTSGGQETQYF
many	TRBV4-3	TRBJ1-6	NA	15	TGCGCCAGCAGCCAAGTCCGAGGGACCAATTCACCCCTCCACTTT	CASSQVRGTNSPLHF
NA	TRBV7-2	TRBJ2-7	NA	12	TGTGCCAGCAGCTTAGGGTCCGGGTGGCAGTACTTC	CASSLGSGWQYF
many	TRBV5-5	TRBJ2-7	NA	14	TGTGCCAGCAGCAGGAACAGGGTTTCCTACGAGCAGTACTTC	CASSRNRVSYEQYF
NA	TRBV30	TRBJ2-1	TRBD1	13	TGTGCCTGGAGTTCGGGACAGAACAATGAGCAGTTCTTC	CAWSSGQNNEQFF
NA	TRBV4-1	TRBJ1-1	NA	15	TGCGCCAGCAGCCAAGAGATAGGACAGATCAGTGAAGCTTTCTTT	CASSQEIGQISEAFF
many	TRBV4-3	TRBJ2-5	NA	13	TGCGCCAGCAGCCAGGAGGCTCAAGAGACCCAGTACTTC	CASSQEAQETQYF
NA	TRBV20-1	TRBJ1-1	NA	14	TGCAGTGCTCCGGGTCCTCCACTGAACACTGAAGCTTTCTTT	CSAPGPPLNTEAFF
few	TRBV12-3/TRBV12-4	TRBJ1-5	NA	14	TGTGCCAGCAGTTTCGAGGGCTTCGATCAGCCCCAGCATTTT	CASSFEGFDQPQHF
NA	TRBV14	TRBJ1-2	NA	16	TGTGCCAGCAGCCAAGAAACCGGAGAAGTGATCTATGGCTACACCTTC	CASSQETGEVIYGYTF
many	TRBV27	TRBJ2-5	TRBD1	17	TGTGCCAGCAGCCCCTTGACAGGGGTCGAGTACCAAGAGACCCAGTACTTC	CASSPLTGVEYQETQYF
many	TRBV5-4	TRBJ2-3	NA	14	TGTGCCAGCAGCTTGCCTCAGAACCCAGATACGCAGTATTTT	CASSLPQNPDTQYF
few	TRBV12-3/TRBV12-4	TRBJ2-5	NA	15	TGTGCCAGCAGTTTTAGTTCCGCAGCCGGGGAGACCCAGTACTTC	CASSFSSAAGETQYF
many	TRBV21-1	TRBJ2-5	NA	18	TGTGCCAGCAGCAAAGAGTATAGAGGACAGGGATCCCAAGAGACCCAGTACTTC	CASSKEYRGQGSQETQYF
NA	TRBV28	TRBJ1-6	NA	12	TGTGCCAGCAGTTTGCGGGCCCAACTCCTCCACTTT	CASSLRAQLLHF
NA	TRBV6-5	TRBJ2-7	NA	15	TGTGCCAGCAGTTACTCGATTAGACCCGGAGACGAGCAGTACTTC	CASSYSIRPGDEQYF
NA	TRBV6-6	TRBJ2-1	TRBD1	16	TGTGCCAGCAGTCCAGGGGGCGCAGGGCCCTACAATGAGCAGTTCTTC	CASSPGGAGPYNEQFF
many	TRBV7-9	TRBJ2-2	TRBD1	17	TGTGCCAGCAGCCCAATACCAGACAGGGCGTACACCGGGGAGCTGTTTTTT	CASSPIPDRAYTGELFF
few	TRBV4-1	TRBJ1-6	NA	14	TGCGCCAGCAGCCAAGATGGGGTAGGCTCACCCCTCCACTTT	CASSQDGVGSPLHF
many	TRBV7-2	TRBJ2-7	TRBD2	15	TGTGCCAGCAGCCCGCGAGCGGGGCCCTCCTACGAGCAGTACTTC	CASSPRAGPSYEQYF
many	TRBV18	TRBJ1-5	TRBD1	16	TGTGCCAGCTCACCCCGTGGACAGGGGGGGAATCAGCCCCAGCATTTT	CASSPRGQGGNQPQHF
NA	TRBV11-2	TRBJ1-4	NA	16	TGTGCCAGCAGCGACCGACCGGGGACGGGTAATGAAAAACTGTTTTTT	CASSDRPGTGNEKLFF
many	TRBV28	TRBJ2-1	NA	14	TGTGCCAGCAGTTTGGTAGGGGGTTACAATGAGCAGTTCTTC	CASSLVGGYNEQFF
NA	TRBV27	TRBJ2-1	NA	14	TGTGCCAGCAGTAGCGCCACAGGCTACAATGAGCAGTTCTTC	CASSSATGYNEQFF
few	TRBV6-5	TRBJ1-3	NA	11	TGTGCCACAGGGACCGAAAACACCATATATTTT	CATGTENTIYF
NA	TRBV5-1	TRBJ2-7	NA	12	TGCGCCAGCGGGACGGAAGTCTACGAGCAGTACTTC	CASGTEVYEQYF
NA	TRBV5-1	TRBJ1-1	NA	15	TGCGCCAGCAGCTCACAGGCCGGTTGGAACACTGAAGCTTTCTTT	CASSSQAGWNTEAFF
NA	TRBV7-2	TRBJ2-3	NA	16	TGTGCCAGCAGCACCCAAACTAGCTTTAGCACAGATACGCAGTATTTT	CASSTQTSFSTDTQYF
few	TRBV9	TRBJ1-1	TRBD1	15	TGTGCCAGCAGCGTTAGGGACAGGGGGAACACTGAAGCTTTCTTT	CASSVRDRGNTEAFF
NA	TRBV24-1	TRBJ2-1	TRBD2	14	TGTGCCACCGGCTTGGCGGGGGGCACCAATGAGCAGTTCTTC	CATGLAGGTNEQFF
many	TRBV5-6	TRBJ1-1	NA	15	TGTGCCAGCAGCTTTCGGGGCCCGGTGAACACTGAAGCTTTCTTT	CASSFRGPVNTEAFF
NA	TRBV7-3	TRBJ1-1	NA	15	TGTGCCAGCAGCTTAGGGTTGGGGGGAAGCACTGAAGCTTTCTTT	CASSLGLGGSTEAFF
many	TRBV4-2	TRBJ2-4	NA	14	TGTGCCAGCAGCCAAGAACTAGCCAAAAACATTCAGTACTTC	CASSQELAKNIQYF
many	TRBV20-1	TRBJ2-3	TRBD2	19	TGCAGTGCTAGAGATGGCGGCGGACTAGCGGGGAAAATCACAGATACGCAGTATTTT	CSARDGGGLAGKITDTQYF
many	TRBV3-1	TRBJ2-1	NA	15	TGTGCCAGCAGCCAAAGAAGGGGTACCTACAATGAGCAGTTCTTC	CASSQRRGTYNEQFF
many	TRBV5-4	TRBJ2-5	NA	13	TGTGCCAGCAGCTTGGACCTCAAGGAGACCCAGTACTTC	CASSLDLKETQYF
few	TRBV7-2	TRBJ1-6	NA	16	TGTGCCAGCAGCGGGACGGAGAGCTCCTATAATTCACCCCTCCACTTT	CASSGTESSYNSPLHF
NA	TRBV3-1	TRBJ2-2	NA	15	TGTGCCAGCAGCCAGGGCCCAGGTAGCACCGGGGAGCTGTTTTTT	CASSQGPGSTGELFF
few	TRBV6-2/TRBV6-3	TRBJ1-1	NA	16	TGTGCCAGCAGTCCCAGCCCGGGACACCAGGGGACTGAAGCTTTCTTT	CASSPSPGHQGTEAFF
few	TRBV20-1	TRBJ2-1	TRBD2	15	TGCAGTGCTAGAATCGCTAGCGGAGCCTACAATGAGCAGTTCTTC	CSARIASGAYNEQFF
many	TRBV10-2	TRBJ2-3	NA	12	TGCGCCAGCAGTAGGACCCCAGATACGCAGTATTTT	CASSRTPDTQYF
many	TRBV7-6	TRBJ2-7	TRBD1	14	TGTGCCAGCAGCCTCCGGGACAGGTTCTACGAGCAGTACTTC	CASSLRDRFYEQYF
few	TRBV7-9	TRBJ1-3	NA	16	TGTGCCAGCAGCTTAGCCGAACGAGGCTCTGGAAACACCATATATTTT	CASSLAERGSGNTIYF
NA	TRBV23-1	TRBJ2-1	TRBD1	14	TGCGCCAGCAGCCGGACAGGGGGCTGCAATGAGCAGTTCTTC	CASSRTGGCNEQFF
many	TRBV7-2	TRBJ2-1	TRBD2	14	TGTGCCAGCAGCTTAGCGGGACTAGCCAATGAGCAGTTCTTC	CASSLAGLANEQFF
NA	TRBV27	TRBJ1-1	NA	17	TGTGCCAGCAGTTTATTCACGGCAAGGGGCCAAAGGTCTGAAGCTTTCTTT	CASSLFTARGQRSEAFF
many	TRBV9	TRBJ2-1	NA	15	TGTGCCAGCAGCGTAGGACTCATCCAACGCGATGAGCAGTTCTTC	CASSVGLIQRDEQFF
few	TRBV11-2	TRBJ2-7	NA	14	TGTGCCAGCAGGGACTGGGGGAGGACCTACGAGCAGTACTTC	CASRDWGRTYEQYF
many	TRBV14	TRBJ1-1	NA	15	TGTGCCAGCAGCCCCGGCGGAGCCTGGGGCACTGAAGCTTTCTTT	CASSPGGAWGTEAFF
many	TRBV20-1	TRBJ1-4	TRBD1	14	TGCAGTGCTCGGCCAGGGGGAACTAATGAAAAACTGTTTTTT	CSARPGGTNEKLFF